A few counts support the clone carrying this T cell receptor beta chain. Its antigen is still unknown. The data were taken from a study of identical twins. The germline V gene has CDR1 ENHRY and CDR2 SYGVKD. The CDR3 is 14 residues long. V gave up 9 bases and J gave up 3 bases; unmatched junction bases: 2. Via MiXCR, TCRdb re-called the 5' RACE reads, giving one row per CDR3 protein. The profile covers 570,000 or so distinct CDR3 sequences, with 9.5% to 10% appearing a single time and roughly 3.2% taken by the ten largest. Study-wide results and limits: Models predicted too little out-of-frame TCR alpha sharing in monozygotic twins.

The same sample was also used in a study of yellow fever vaccine responses in identical twins.

The source is a woman between 18 and 30 years old in good health. The specimen sequenced was PBMCs. The genes are TRBV10-3 and TRBJ2-3, with 14 bases lining up with TRBD2. The CDR3 DNA is TGTGCCATAGGGACTAGCGGGGGTACAGATACGCAGTATTTT. Translated: CAIGTSGGTDTQYF.